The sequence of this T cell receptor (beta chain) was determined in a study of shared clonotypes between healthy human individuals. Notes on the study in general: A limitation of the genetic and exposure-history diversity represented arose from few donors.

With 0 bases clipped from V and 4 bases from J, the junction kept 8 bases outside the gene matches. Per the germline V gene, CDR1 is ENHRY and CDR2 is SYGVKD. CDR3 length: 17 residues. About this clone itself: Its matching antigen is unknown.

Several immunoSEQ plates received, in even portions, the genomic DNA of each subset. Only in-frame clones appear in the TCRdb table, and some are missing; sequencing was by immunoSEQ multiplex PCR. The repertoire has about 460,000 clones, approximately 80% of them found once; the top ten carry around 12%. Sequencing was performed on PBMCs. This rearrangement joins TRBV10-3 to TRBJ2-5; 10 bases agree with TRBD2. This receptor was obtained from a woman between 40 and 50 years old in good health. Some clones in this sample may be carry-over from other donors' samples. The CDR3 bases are TGTGCCATCAGTGAGTCTCTTAGCGGGAGGCGAAGAGAGACCCAGTACTTC. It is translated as CAISESLSGRRRETQYF.